Below, 27 T cell receptor beta chains from the same sample are listed, as sequenced in a study of blood T cell repertoires in COVID-19. Sequencing used immunoSEQ multiplex PCR; TCRdb keeps in-frame clones, though not all of them. The sample includes 43,000 or so clones, 86% of them seen just once. Material for sequencing was peripheral blood. All receptors come from a man in his 60s with active COVID-19.

CDR3 sequence (DNA): TGTGCCAGCAGAACGGTCCCCGGGGAGACCCAGTACTTC. Encoded protein: CASRTVPGETQYF. The chain carries TRBV2 and TRBJ2-5; D remains unclear. The V end lost 6 bases, the J end lost 5 bases, and 13 bases lay between the germline ends. This CDR3 has 13 amino acids. Germline CDR1 reads SNHLY; CDR2 reads FYNNEI. The variable domain in full, completed from reference TRBV2 and TRBJ2-5, reads EPEVTQTPSHQVTQMGQEVILRCVPISNHLYFYWYRQILGQKVEFLVSFYNNEISEKSEIFDDQFSVERPDGSNFTLKIRSTKLEDSAMYFCASRTVPGETQYFGPGTRLLVL.

V gene TRBV29-1 combines with J gene TRBJ2-1, with 10 bases lining up with TRBD1. CDR1 is SQVTM, CDR2 ANQGSEA, per germline. The CDR3 covers 14 residues. The ends lost 4 bases at V and 4 bases at J; junction bases unmatched: 4. CDR3 loop: CSVAGQGGYNEQFF. The CDR3 nucleotides read TGCAGCGTTGCTGGACAGGGGGGGTACAATGAGCAGTTCTTC.

The chain uses TRBV6-4 and TRBJ2-2; no definite D call. V was shortened by 2 bases and J by 3 bases, with 4 bases between the two germline ends. The CDR3 loop spans 13 amino acids. Germline-derived CDR1 and CDR2 are MRHNA and SNTAGT. This CDR3 reads CASSDRDTGELFF. The CDR3 bases are TGTGCCAGCAGTGACCGGGACACCGGGGAGCTGTTTTTT.

This clone was observed a few times. The chain links TRBV3-1 (or the pseudogene TRBV3-2) to TRBJ2-7; 9 bases fit TRBD1. Germline V lookup: CDR1 LGHDT, CDR2 YNNKEL (reference sequence). V dropped 2 bases and J dropped 2; count of bases not matched to a gene: 4. The CDR3 has 15 amino acids. This CDR3 reads CASSQPGQGAYEQYF. CDR3 bases: TGTGCCAGCAGCCAACCGGGACAGGGAGCCTACGAGCAGTACTTC.

The V and J genes are TRBV9 and TRBJ2-7; 8 nucleotides align to TRBD2. Trimming removed 3 bases from V and 4 bases from J; junction bases left unmatched: 6. This CDR3 comprises 14 residues. Germline V lookup: CDR1 SGDLS, CDR2 YYNGEE. The CDR3 DNA is TGTGCCAGCAGCGCGGGACTAGAACTGTACGAGCAGTACTTC. Protein sequence: CASSAGLELYEQYF. Full variable domain (outside the CDR3, taken from reference TRBV9 and TRBJ2-7): DSGVTQTPKHLITATGQRVTLRCSPRSGDLSVYWYQQSLDQGLQFLIQYYNGEERAKGNILERFSAQQFPDLHSELNLSSLELGDSALYFCASSAGLELYEQYFGPGTRLTVT.

This clone was seen only once. The genes are TRBV5-1 and TRBJ2-3; 10 bases match TRBD2. V lost 0 bases to trimming and J lost 3 bases; unmatched junction nucleotides: 4. This CDR3 is built from 16 residues. Germline lookup yields CDR1 SGHRS and CDR2 YFSETQ. The CDR3 protein is CASSLVLAGETDTQYF. The CDR3 nucleotides are TGCGCCAGCAGCTTGGTGCTAGCGGGAGAAACAGATACGCAGTATTTT.

The table lists this clone with a count of one. The genes are TRBV7-2 and TRBJ1-5, with 7 bases lining up with TRBD1. V was pared by 2 bases and J by 4 bases, with 5 bases of the junction left unmatched. CDR1 and CDR2 from the germline V gene are SGHTA and FQGNSA. CDR3 length equals 15 residues. The CDR3 here is CASSLRTGENQPQHF. The DNA for the CDR3 is TGTGCCAGCAGCTTACGGACAGGCGAAAATCAGCCCCAGCATTTT. The full variable domain, in which reference TRBV7-2 and TRBJ1-5 provide the parts outside the CDR3, is GAGVSQSPSNKVTEKGKDVELRCDPISGHTALYWYRQSLGQGLEFLIYFQGNSAPDKSGLPSDRFSAERTGGSVSTLTIQRTQQEDSAVYLCASSLRTGENQPQHFGDGTRLSIL.

In its sample, this clone was seen once. The CDR3 spells CASSLAAAGGRADTQYF. The DNA for the CDR3 is TGTGCCAGCAGCTTAGCGGCGGCAGGGGGTAGGGCAGATACGCAGTATTTT. The genes are TRBV7-2 and TRBJ2-3; 7 bases map to TRBD1. V dropped 0 bases and J dropped 4; count of bases not matched to a gene: 10. Germline V lookup: CDR1 SGHTA, CDR2 FQGNSA. CDR3 length: 17 residues.

The rearrangement uses TRBV4-2 and TRBJ2-2; possible D gene TRBD2, 6 bases. The CDR3 runs to 14 residues. The germline V gene encodes CDR1 LGHNA and CDR2 YNFKEQ. V lost 4 bases and J 6 bases, leaving 12 bases between the germline ends. CDR3 bases: TGTGCCAGCAGCCGGGAGGAGCTTTCCGGGGAGCTGTTTTTT. As protein: CASSREELSGELFF.

This chain joins TRBV5-4 and TRBJ1-3; no reliable D call. Germline V gene lookup returns CDR1 SGHNT and CDR2 YYREEE (reference sequence). The V gene lost 2 bases and the J gene lost 3 bases, with 3 bases spanning the gap. The CDR3 has 12 residues. The CDR3 bases are TGTGCCAGCAGCTTCCTTGGAAACACCATATATTTT. This encodes CASSFLGNTIYF.

The V gene is TRBV19, the J gene TRBJ1-2; no reliable D call. Germline V lookup: CDR1 LNHDA, CDR2 SQIVND (reference sequence). The CDR3 is made up of 13 amino acids. V gave up 7 bases and J gave up 6 bases, with 15 bases separating them. The CDR3, as DNA: TGTGCCAGTAATCCGCGGCGGGAGGATGGCTACACCTTC. This codes for CASNPRREDGYTF.

This clone was seen once. J is TRBJ2-7 and V is TRBV5-6; 8 nucleotides agree with TRBD2. Trimming removed 4 bases from V and 8 bases from J; junction bases left unmatched: 17. The CDR3 is 16 residues long. Germline lookup yields CDR1 SGHDT and CDR2 YYEEEE. CDR3 sequence (DNA): TGTGCCAGCAGCCCGAGAAGCGGGAGCTCCCTTGTGCAGCAGTACTTC. As protein: CASSPRSGSSLVQQYF. Full variable domain (outside the CDR3, taken from reference TRBV5-6 and TRBJ2-7): DAGVTQSPTHLIKTRGQQVTLRCSPKSGHDTVSWYQQALGQGPQFIFQYYEEEERQRGNFPDRFSGHQFPNYSSELNVNALLLGDSALYLCASSPRSGSSLVQQYFGPGTRLTVT.

The rearrangement links TRBV7-2 to TRBJ2-7; TRBD2 agrees at 9 bases. In germline, CDR1 is SGHTA, CDR2 FQGNSA. The CDR3 sequence is 16 residues long. The V gene end was trimmed by 1 base and the J gene end by 7 bases; junction bases not matched to a gene: 11. The CDR3 is CASSLGLGGRAREQYF. In DNA form, the CDR3 reads TGTGCCAGCAGCTTAGGTCTTGGCGGGAGGGCAAGGGAGCAGTACTTC.

The chain recombines TRBV19 with TRBJ2-1, with TRBD2 matching over 13 bases. V lost 7 bases and J lost 7; bases outside the gene matches: 7. This CDR3 has 15 residues. The germline gives CDR1 LNHDA, CDR2 SQIVND (reference sequence). The CDR3 nucleotides are TGTGCCAGTACCACACTAGCGGGAGGGGGAAATGAGCAGTTCTTC. Protein product: CASTTLAGGGNEQFF.

This chain's CDR3 is CATQTGTPTGELFF. In nucleotides, the CDR3 is TGTGCCACCCAAACCGGGACACCCACCGGGGAGCTGTTTTTT. The chain uses TRBV24-1 and TRBJ2-2, with D possibly being TRBD1 (6 bases). Looked up from germline, CDR1 is KGHDR and CDR2 is SFDVKD. The V gene lost 9 bases and the J gene lost 4 bases, with 14 bases spanning the gap. This CDR3 region has 14 residues.

This chain uses TRBV23-1 with TRBJ1-2, with D possibly matching TRBD1 (5 bases). TRBV23-1 is reported as an ORF; its role is uncertain. The CDR3 consists of 14 residues. V was trimmed by 4 bases and J by 6 bases, leaving 15 bases between them. The CDR3 loop is CASSLLRQGNGYTF. The CDR3 region has the DNA TGCGCCAGCAGTCTCTTGCGGCAGGGCAATGGCTACACCTTC.

This clone came up a few times. This chain links TRBV21-1 with TRBJ1-2; TRBD1, the D gene given by the table, was not confirmed from the DNA. TRBV21-1 is tagged as a pseudogene. The CDR3 consists of 18 residues. CDR3 protein: CASSEKKWRGRTNYGYTF. In nucleotides, the CDR3 is TGTGCCAGCAGCGAAAAAAAGTGGAGGGGGCGGACTAACTATGGCTACACCTTC.

The sample holds a few counts of this clone. This rearrangement joins TRBV9 to TRBJ1-5; 7 positions agree with TRBD1. Germline-derived CDR1 and CDR2 are SGDLS and YYNGEE. The CDR3 consists of 14 residues. The J segment lost 10 bases and the V segment lost 4 bases, leaving 11 bases of the junction unmatched. The CDR3 DNA reads as TGTGCCAGCAGCCCAGGGGGTTCCCTGAGCCCCCAGCATTTT. Its protein is CASSPGGSLSPQHF.

V usage is TRBV11-2 and J usage is TRBJ2-7; 9 positions agree with TRBD1. Looked up from germline, CDR1 is SGHAT and CDR2 is FQNNGV. This CDR3 region has 16 residues. The junction had 11 bases not matched to a gene; V was cut back by 5 bases and J by 3 bases. The CDR3 loop is CASSQPGQGIFYEQYF. The CDR3 nucleotides are TGTGCCAGCAGCCAGCCGGGACAGGGAATTTTCTACGAGCAGTACTTC.

This clone was counted between two and nine times. Other DNA sequences in this specimen translate into the identical CDR3. The chain combines TRBV28 with TRBJ1-4; a possible D gene is TRBD1 (5 bases). Germline lookup yields CDR1 MDHEN and CDR2 SYDVKM. The CDR3 spans 13 residues. V was shortened by 5 bases and J by 8 bases, with 12 bases between the two germline ends. The DNA of the CDR3 is TGTGCCAGCAGTCTCCAGGGTAGGGAAAAACTGTTTTTT. Its protein product is CASSLQGREKLFF.

The V and J genes are TRBV7-2 and TRBJ2-1, with D perhaps matching TRBD1 (6 bases). This CDR3 region has 13 residues. Trimming left V 3 bases short and J 5 bases short, with 8 bases between. The germline V gene has CDR1 SGHTA and CDR2 FQGNSA. The CDR3 DNA is TGTGCCAGCAGCTTTAGGGGGAACAATGAGCAGTTCTTC. This sequence encodes CASSFRGNNEQFF.

The chain carries TRBV18 and TRBJ2-1; 10 bases are a match to TRBD2. Germline values: CDR1 KGHSH, CDR2 LQKENI. Losses at the gene ends were 7 bases for V and 7 bases for J; bases not matched to a gene: 7. This CDR3 has 14 amino acids. Written as DNA, the CDR3 is TGTGCCAGCTACCAGCGGGAGGGCCGGAATGAGCAGTTCTTC. This sequence encodes CASYQREGRNEQFF.

V gene TRBV5-5 combines with J gene TRBJ2-3; 7 bases are shared with TRBD1. Per germline, CDR1 SGHKS and CDR2 YYEKEE (reference sequence). J was trimmed by 2 bases and V by 3 bases; bases with no gene match: 12. The CDR3 is 17 residues long. The CDR3: CASSSTVTTGSTDTQYF. The DNA of the CDR3 is TGTGCCAGCAGCTCAACTGTAACGACAGGGTCCACAGATACGCAGTATTTT. Looking up the rest from reference TRBV5-5 and TRBJ2-3 gives the full variable domain: DAGVTQSPTHLIKTRGQQVTLRCSPISGHKSVSWYQQVLGQGPQFIFQYYEKEERGRGNFPDRFSARQFPNYSSELNVNALLLGDSALYLCASSSTVTTGSTDTQYFGPGTRLTVL.

The rearrangement joins TRBV29-1 to TRBJ1-2, with TRBD1 identical over 7 bases. V lost 4 bases to trimming and J lost 4 bases; unmatched junction nucleotides: 3. This CDR3 has 12 amino acids. Germline V gene lookup returns CDR1 SQVTM and CDR2 ANQGSEA. The CDR3 loop reads CSVGGQSYGYTF. CDR3 DNA sequence: TGCAGCGTTGGGGGACAGAGCTATGGCTACACCTTC.

J is TRBJ1-2 and V is TRBV30; D call uncertain. V was trimmed by 4 bases and J by 2 bases, leaving 5 bases between them. Germline lookup yields CDR1 GTSNPN and CDR2 SVGIG (reference sequence). The CDR3 extends over 11 amino acids. The DNA for the CDR3 is TGTGCCTGGACGGGGAACTATGGCTACACCTTC. It codes for CAWTGNYGYTF.

In its sample, this clone was seen once. The CDR3 region is CASSQDVPSGSEQFF. CDR3 coding DNA: TGTGCCAGCAGCCAAGATGTTCCTAGCGGGAGTGAGCAGTTCTTC. The rearrangement uses TRBV3-1 (or the pseudogene TRBV3-2) and TRBJ2-1, with 10 nucleotides matching TRBD2. The junction had 5 bases not matched to a gene; V was cut back by 0 bases and J by 9 bases. The CDR3 covers 15 residues. Germline loops: CDR1 LGHDT, CDR2 YNNKEL (reference sequence).

The J gene is TRBJ1-1, the V gene TRBV28, with TRBD1 matching 8 bases. The germline gives CDR1 MDHEN, CDR2 SYDVKM. Trimming removed 5 bases from V and 10 bases from J; junction bases left unmatched: 15. The CDR3 totals 15 residues. CDR3 sequence (DNA): TGTGCCAGCAGTCTGACAGGGGCGGTAGTTAGAGTAGCTTTCTTT. It translates to CASSLTGAVVRVAFF.